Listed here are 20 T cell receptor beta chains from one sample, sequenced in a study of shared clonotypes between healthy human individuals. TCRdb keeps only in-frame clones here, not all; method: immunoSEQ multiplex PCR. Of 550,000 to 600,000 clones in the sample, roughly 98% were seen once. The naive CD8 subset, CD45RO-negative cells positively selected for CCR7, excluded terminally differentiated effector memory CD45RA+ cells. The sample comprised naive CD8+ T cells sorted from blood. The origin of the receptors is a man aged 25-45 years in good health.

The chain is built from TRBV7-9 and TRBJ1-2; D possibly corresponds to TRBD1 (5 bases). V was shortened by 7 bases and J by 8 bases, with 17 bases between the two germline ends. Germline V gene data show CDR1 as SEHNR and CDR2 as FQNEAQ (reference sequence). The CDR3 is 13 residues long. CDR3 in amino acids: CASTPEGRGGYTF. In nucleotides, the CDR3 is TGTGCCAGCACTCCGGAGGGGAGGGGAGGCTACACCTTC.

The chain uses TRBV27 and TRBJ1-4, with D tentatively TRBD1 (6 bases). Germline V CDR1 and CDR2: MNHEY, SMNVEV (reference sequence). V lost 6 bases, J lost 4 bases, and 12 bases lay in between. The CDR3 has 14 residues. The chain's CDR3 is CASRPQGGNEKLFF. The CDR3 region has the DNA TGTGCCAGCAGACCACAAGGGGGTAATGAAAAACTGTTTTTT.

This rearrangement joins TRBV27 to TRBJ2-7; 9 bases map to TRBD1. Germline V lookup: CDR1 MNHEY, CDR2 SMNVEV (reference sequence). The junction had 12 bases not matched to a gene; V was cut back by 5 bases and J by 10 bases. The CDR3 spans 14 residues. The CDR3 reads CASSTPPGTGFQYF. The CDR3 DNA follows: TGTGCCAGCAGTACCCCCCCGGGGACAGGGTTCCAGTACTTC.

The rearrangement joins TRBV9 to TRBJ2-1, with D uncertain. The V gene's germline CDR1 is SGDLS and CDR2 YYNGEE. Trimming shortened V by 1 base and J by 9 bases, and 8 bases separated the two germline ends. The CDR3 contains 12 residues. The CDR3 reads CASSVTASEQFF. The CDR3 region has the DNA TGTGCCAGCAGCGTAACAGCCAGTGAGCAGTTCTTC. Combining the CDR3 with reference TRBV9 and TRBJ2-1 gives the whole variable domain DSGVTQTPKHLITATGQRVTLRCSPRSGDLSVYWYQQSLDQGLQFLIQYYNGEERAKGNILERFSAQQFPDLHSELNLSSLELGDSALYFCASSVTASEQFFGPGTRLTVL.

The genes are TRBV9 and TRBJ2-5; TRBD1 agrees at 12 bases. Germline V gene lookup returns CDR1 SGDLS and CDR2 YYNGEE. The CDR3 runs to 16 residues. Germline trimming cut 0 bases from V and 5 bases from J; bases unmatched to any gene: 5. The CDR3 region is CASSVEGTGGRETQYF. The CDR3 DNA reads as TGTGCCAGCAGCGTAGAAGGGACAGGGGGCAGGGAGACCCAGTACTTC.

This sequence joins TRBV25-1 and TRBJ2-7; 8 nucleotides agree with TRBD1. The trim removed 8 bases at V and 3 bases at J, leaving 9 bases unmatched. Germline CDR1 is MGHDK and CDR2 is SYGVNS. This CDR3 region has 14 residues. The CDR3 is CASAGTGQGYEQYF. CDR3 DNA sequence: TGTGCCAGCGCCGGGACAGGCCAGGGCTACGAGCAGTACTTC.

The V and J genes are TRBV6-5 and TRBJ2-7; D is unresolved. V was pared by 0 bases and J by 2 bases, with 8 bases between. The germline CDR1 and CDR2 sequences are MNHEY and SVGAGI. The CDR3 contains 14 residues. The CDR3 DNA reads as TGTGCCAGCAGTTACTCTGTGAGGACCTACGAGCAGTACTTC. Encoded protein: CASSYSVRTYEQYF.

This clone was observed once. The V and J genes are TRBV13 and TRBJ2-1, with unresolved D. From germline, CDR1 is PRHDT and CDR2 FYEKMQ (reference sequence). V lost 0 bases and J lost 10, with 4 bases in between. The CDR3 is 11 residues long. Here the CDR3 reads CASSLGTEQFF. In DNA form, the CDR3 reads TGTGCCAGCAGCTTAGGGACGGAGCAGTTCTTC.

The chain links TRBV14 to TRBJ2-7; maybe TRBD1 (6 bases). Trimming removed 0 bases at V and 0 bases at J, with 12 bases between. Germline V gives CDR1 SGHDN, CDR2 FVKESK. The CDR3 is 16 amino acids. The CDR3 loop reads CASSQELGAYSYEQYF. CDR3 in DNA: TGTGCCAGCAGCCAAGAGTTGGGGGCTTACTCCTACGAGCAGTACTTC. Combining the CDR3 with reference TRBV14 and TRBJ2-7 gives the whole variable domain EAGVTQFPSHSVIEKGQTVTLRCDPISGHDNLYWYRRVMGKEIKFLLHFVKESKQDESGMPNNRFLAERTGGTYSTLKVQPAELEDSGVYFCASSQELGAYSYEQYFGPGTRLTVT.

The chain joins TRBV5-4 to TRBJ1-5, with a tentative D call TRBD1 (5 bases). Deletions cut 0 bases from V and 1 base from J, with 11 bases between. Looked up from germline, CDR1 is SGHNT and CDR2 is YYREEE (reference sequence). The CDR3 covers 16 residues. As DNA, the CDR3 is TGTGCCAGCAGCTTGGGAGGGGCATTAAGCAATCAGCCCCAGCATTTT. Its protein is CASSLGGALSNQPQHF.

CDR3 sequence: CASSNWEVGSYEQYF. The CDR3 coding sequence is TGTGCCAGTAGTAATTGGGAGGTTGGGTCCTACGAGCAGTACTTC. The gene calls are TRBV19 and TRBJ2-7; possibly TRBD2 for D (6 bases). Per germline, CDR1 LNHDA and CDR2 SQIVND (reference sequence). The V and J ends lost 4 bases and 1 base respectively, with 14 bases between them. The CDR3 extends over 15 amino acids. Full variable domain (missing parts from reference TRBV19 and TRBJ2-7): DGGITQSPKYLFRKEGQNVTLSCEQNLNHDAMYWYRQDPGQGLRLIYYSQIVNDFQKGDIAEGYSVSREKKESFPLTVTSAQKNPTAFYLCASSNWEVGSYEQYFGPGTRLTVT.

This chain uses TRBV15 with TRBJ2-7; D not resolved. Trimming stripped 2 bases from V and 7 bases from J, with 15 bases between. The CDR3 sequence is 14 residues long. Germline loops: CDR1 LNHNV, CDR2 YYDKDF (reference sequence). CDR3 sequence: CATSRLPGEGEQYF. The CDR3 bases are TGTGCCACCAGCAGACTCCCAGGTGAAGGTGAGCAGTACTTC. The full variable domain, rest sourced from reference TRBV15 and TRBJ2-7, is DAMVIQNPRYQVTQFGKPVTLSCSQTLNHNVMYWYQQKSSQAPKLLFHYYDKDFNNEADTPDNFQSRRPNTSFCFLDIRSPGLGDTAMYLCATSRLPGEGEQYFGPGTRLTVT.

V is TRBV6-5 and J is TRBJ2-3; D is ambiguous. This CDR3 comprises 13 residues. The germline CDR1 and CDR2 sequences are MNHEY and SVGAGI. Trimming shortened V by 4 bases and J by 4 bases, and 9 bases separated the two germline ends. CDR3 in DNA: TGTGCCAGCAGTTTCGGGTCGGCAGATACGCAGTATTTT. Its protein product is CASSFGSADTQYF.

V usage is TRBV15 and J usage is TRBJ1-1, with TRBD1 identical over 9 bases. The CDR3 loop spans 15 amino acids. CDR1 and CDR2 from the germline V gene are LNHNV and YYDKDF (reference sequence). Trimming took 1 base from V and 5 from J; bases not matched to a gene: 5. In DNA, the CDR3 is TGTGCCACCAGCAGAGTACAGGGGGCGGAAACTGAAGCTTTCTTT. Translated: CATSRVQGAETEAFF.

The DNA for the CDR3 is TGCGCCAGCAGCCAAGATCAAAGCAATCAGCCCCAGCATTTT. This codes for CASSQDQSNQPQHF. The V gene is TRBV4-1, the J gene TRBJ1-5; no reliable D call. V was clipped by 0 bases and J by 1 base, with 4 bases between them. CDR1 and CDR2 (germline): MGHRA, YSYEKL. This CDR3 comprises 14 residues.

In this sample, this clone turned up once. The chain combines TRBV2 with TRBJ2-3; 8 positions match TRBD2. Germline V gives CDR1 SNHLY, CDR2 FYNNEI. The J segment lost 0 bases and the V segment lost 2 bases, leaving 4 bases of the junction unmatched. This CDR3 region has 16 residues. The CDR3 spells CASSEFSGNSTDTQYF. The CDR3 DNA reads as TGTGCCAGCAGTGAATTTAGCGGGAATAGCACAGATACGCAGTATTTT.

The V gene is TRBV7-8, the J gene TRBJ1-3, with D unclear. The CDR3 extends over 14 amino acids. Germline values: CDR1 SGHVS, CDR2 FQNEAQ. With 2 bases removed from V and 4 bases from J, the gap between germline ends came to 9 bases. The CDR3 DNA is TGTGCCAGCAGCTTAATTGATGGGGGAAACACCATATATTTT. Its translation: CASSLIDGGNTIYF.

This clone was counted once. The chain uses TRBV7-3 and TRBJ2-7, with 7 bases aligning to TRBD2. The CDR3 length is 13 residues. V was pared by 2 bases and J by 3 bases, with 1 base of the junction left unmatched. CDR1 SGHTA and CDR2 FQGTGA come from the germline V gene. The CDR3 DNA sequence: TGTGCCAGCAGCTTACTAGCGGACTACGAGCAGTACTTC. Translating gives CASSLLADYEQYF.

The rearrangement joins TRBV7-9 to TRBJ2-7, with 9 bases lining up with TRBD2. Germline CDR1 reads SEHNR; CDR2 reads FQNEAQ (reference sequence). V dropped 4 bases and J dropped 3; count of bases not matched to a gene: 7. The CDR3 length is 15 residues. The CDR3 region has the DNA TGTGCCAGCAGCTATCCCGGACTAGCGTACTACGAGCAGTACTTC. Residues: CASSYPGLAYYEQYF.

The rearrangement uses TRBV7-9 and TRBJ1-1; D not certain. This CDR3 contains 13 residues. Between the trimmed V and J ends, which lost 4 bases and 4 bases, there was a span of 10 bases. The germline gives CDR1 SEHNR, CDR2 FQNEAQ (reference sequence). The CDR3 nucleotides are TGTGCCAGCAGCTCCCCCCCGGGCACTGAAGCTTTCTTT. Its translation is CASSSPPGTEAFF. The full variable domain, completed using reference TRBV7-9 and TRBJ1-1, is DTGVSQNPRHKITKRGQNVTFRCDPISEHNRLYWYRQTLGQGPEFLTYFQNEAQLEKSRLLSDRFSAERPKGSFSTLEIQRTEQGDSAMYLCASSSPPGTEAFFGQGTRLTVV.